The 32 T cell receptor beta chains presented below share a single source sample, sequenced in a study of identical twins. TCRdb re-called the 5' RACE reads through MiXCR, storing one row per CDR3 protein. The sample holds a few hundred thousand distinct CDR3 sequences, more than 8% seen once. These sequences were also reported in another study, on yellow fever vaccine responses in identical twins.

Sample: CD8+ T cells sorted from blood. These receptors all come from a woman in her late teens or twenties in good health.

V usage is TRBV6-1 and J usage is TRBJ2-5, with a tentative D call TRBD2 (5 bases). The CDR3 is made up of 14 amino acids. V dropped 7 bases and J dropped 4 bases, with 16 bases sitting between them. Germline CDR1 is MNHNS and CDR2 is SASEGT. The CDR3 sequence: CASTEGNSGETQYF. CDR3 in DNA: TGTGCCAGCACCGAGGGTAATTCCGGAGAGACCCAGTACTTC.

This clonotype was found a few times. V is TRBV18 and J is TRBJ2-1, with 14 bases identical to TRBD2. This CDR3 comprises 19 residues. From germline, CDR1 is KGHSH and CDR2 LQKENI. V was clipped by 3 bases and J by 3 bases; unmatched bases: 10. CDR3 sequence (DNA): TGTGCCAGCTCACCTATGCCGACTAGCGGGGGGGCCTTCTACAATGAGCAGTTCTTC. Amino acids: CASSPMPTSGGAFYNEQFF.

This clonotype was counted a few times. The chain has TRBV5-5 and TRBJ2-7, with 9 positions matching TRBD1. This CDR3 has 15 amino acids. V lost 5 bases to trimming and J lost 0 bases; unmatched junction nucleotides: 6. Per germline, CDR1 SGHKS and CDR2 YYEKEE (reference sequence). CDR3 protein: CASSSVGQGSYEQYF. The CDR3 coding sequence is TGTGCCAGCAGTTCAGTGGGACAGGGCTCCTACGAGCAGTACTTC. Variable domain in full (rest from reference TRBV5-5 and TRBJ2-7): DAGVTQSPTHLIKTRGQQVTLRCSPISGHKSVSWYQQVLGQGPQFIFQYYEKEERGRGNFPDRFSARQFPNYSSELNVNALLLGDSALYLCASSSVGQGSYEQYFGPGTRLTVT.

The gene calls are TRBV29-1 and TRBJ2-2; D unresolved. The CDR3 is 16 residues long. CDR1 SQVTM and CDR2 ANQGSEA come from the germline V gene. The V end was cut by 2 bases, the J end by 8 bases, with 21 bases between. CDR3: CSVESLSFPFRGELFF. The CDR3 DNA is TGCAGCGTTGAATCCCTGAGCTTCCCTTTTCGAGGGGAGCTGTTTTTT.

This clonotype was observed at least ten times. The chain uses TRBV6-2 or TRBV6-3 and TRBJ2-7, with D perhaps TRBD1 or TRBD2 (5 bases each). This CDR3 has 17 residues. Germline V gene sequence: CDR1 MNHEY, CDR2 SVGEGT. Trimming pared 4 bases from V and 3 bases from J, leaving 22 bases between. The CDR3 sequence: CASSFSQYRDGYYEQYF. The CDR3 coding sequence is TGTGCCAGCAGTTTCTCCCAATACCGGGACGGATACTACGAGCAGTACTTC.

The J gene is TRBJ2-3, the V gene TRBV14, with D uncertain. Germline V gene sequence: CDR1 SGHDN, CDR2 FVKESK. The CDR3 spans 16 residues. V lost 0 bases to trimming and J lost 2 bases, with 12 bases between them. In DNA form, the CDR3 reads TGTGCCAGCAGCCAAGACCTGGGCAGATACACAGATACGCAGTATTTT. It is translated as CASSQDLGRYTDTQYF.

The DNA of the CDR3 is TGTGCCAGCCGACAGGGCCTCTTACTCATTAGCTCCTACAATGAGCAGTTCTTC. The encoded protein is CASRQGLLLISSYNEQFF. The chain combines TRBV5-6 with TRBJ2-1; 7 bases are shared with TRBD1. V was clipped by 7 bases and J by 0 bases; unmatched bases: 16. CDR3 length: 18 residues. CDR1 and CDR2 (germline): SGHDT, YYEEEE. Drawing the rest from reference TRBV5-6 and TRBJ2-1, the complete variable domain is DAGVTQSPTHLIKTRGQQVTLRCSPKSGHDTVSWYQQALGQGPQFIFQYYEEEERQRGNFPDRFSGHQFPNYSSELNVNALLLGDSALYLCASRQGLLLISSYNEQFFGPGTRLTVL.

This clonotype occurred many times. The rearrangement uses TRBV6-2 or TRBV6-3 and TRBJ2-3; the match to TRBD2 covers 10 bases. This CDR3 comprises 15 residues. After removal of 7 bases from V and 4 bases from J, the junction contained 8 bases not matched to a gene. Germline CDR1 MNHEY, CDR2 SVGEGT. This CDR3 reads CASNQLAGLADTQYF. The CDR3 DNA reads TGTGCCAGCAACCAACTAGCGGGGCTTGCAGATACGCAGTATTTT.

Details on this clonotype: One junction end does not reproduce the germline sequence, and a read error may be involved. The gene calls are TRBV12-3 or TRBV12-4 and TRBJ2-3, with D unresolved. The CDR3 spans 14 residues. This CDR3 reads CASSLISHTDTQYF. For the CDR3, the DNA is TGTGCCAGCAGTCTCATATCTCACACAGATACACAGTATTTT.

J is TRBJ2-1 and V is TRBV5-1, with TRBD2 matching over 10 bases. CDR3 length: 15 amino acids. The V and J ends lost 3 bases and 9 bases, in that order; junction bases with no gene match: 9. Germline-derived CDR1 and CDR2 are SGHRS and YFSETQ. The CDR3 DNA follows: TGCGCCAGCAGCTCCCTAGCGGGAGAGAGCAGTGAGCAGTTCTTC. This encodes CASSSLAGESSEQFF.

At least ten counts were recorded for this clonotype. CDR3: CASSVYRGQDTEAFF. As DNA, the CDR3 is TGTGCCAGCAGCGTTTACAGGGGGCAGGACACTGAAGCTTTCTTT. The chain is built from TRBV7-9 and TRBJ1-1; TRBD1 matches 9 bases. The ends lost 5 bases at V and 3 bases at J; junction bases unmatched: 7. Looked up from germline, CDR1 is SEHNR and CDR2 is FQNEAQ (reference sequence). This CDR3 is built from 15 residues. The whole variable domain, filled in from reference TRBV7-9 and TRBJ1-1, reads DTGVSQNPRHKITKRGQNVTFRCDPISEHNRLYWYRQTLGQGPEFLTYFQNEAQLEKSRLLSDRFSAERPKGSFSTLEIQRTEQGDSAMYLCASSVYRGQDTEAFFGQGTRLTVV.

This clonotype was detected a few times. This rearrangement joins TRBV20-1 to TRBJ2-7; D possibly corresponds to TRBD2 (5 bases). This CDR3 region has 15 residues. Germline V gene lookup returns CDR1 DFQATT and CDR2 SNEGSKA (reference sequence). V shed 2 bases and J shed 4 bases, with 18 bases lying between them. The CDR3 loop is CSARWRSEMSYEQYF. CDR3 bases: TGCAGTGCTAGATGGAGGTCGGAGATGAGTTACGAGCAGTACTTC.

This clonotype was counted at least ten times. The rearrangement links TRBV3-1 to TRBJ2-3; perhaps D is TRBD1 or TRBD2 (5 bases each). With 0 bases removed from V and 6 bases from J, the gap between germline ends came to 19 bases. The CDR3 contains 17 residues. The germline CDR1 and CDR2 sequences are LGHDT and YNNKEL (reference sequence). CDR3 sequence (DNA): TGTGCCAGCAGCCAAGAAGGGGAGTCGCCCGGATTGGATACGCAGTATTTT. Protein sequence: CASSQEGESPGLDTQYF.

This clonotype was recorded a few times. This chain links TRBV5-6 with TRBJ1-2; D gene ambiguous. Germline V gene sequence: CDR1 SGHDT, CDR2 YYEEEE. This CDR3 is 13 amino acids long. Trimming cost V 0 bases and J 3 bases, with 6 bases left between them. CDR3 region: CASSLVHDYGYTF. The CDR3 DNA reads TGTGCCAGCAGCTTGGTACACGACTATGGCTACACCTTC.

This clonotype was seen a handful of times. CDR3 protein: CASSDSRGWPEAFF. As DNA, the CDR3 is TGTGCCAGCAGTGACAGCAGGGGTTGGCCTGAAGCTTTCTTT. The chain employs TRBV6-1 and TRBJ1-1, with D tentatively TRBD1 (6 bases). Germline lookup yields CDR1 MNHNS and CDR2 SASEGT. Trimming shortened V by 3 bases and J by 6 bases, and 14 bases separated the two germline ends. This CDR3 spans 14 amino acids.

This clonotype came up many times. The V call is TRBV5-1, the J call TRBJ1-2, with 7 bases identical to TRBD1. The CDR3 consists of 12 residues. Trimming at V came to 4 bases and at J to 8 bases, leaving 5 bases not matched to a gene. Germline-derived CDR1 and CDR2 are SGHRS and YFSETQ. This chain's CDR3 is CASSGDRDGYTF. In nucleotides, the CDR3 is TGCGCCAGCAGCGGCGACAGGGACGGCTACACCTTC.

This clonotype was seen repeatedly, ten times or more. The chain combines TRBV20-1 with TRBJ2-7; D may correspond to TRBD1 or TRBD2 (6 bases each). The germline V and J ends were trimmed by 1 base and 0 bases, with 13 bases remaining between them. Germline assignment: CDR1 DFQATT and CDR2 SNEGSKA (reference sequence). This CDR3 is 15 amino acids long. DNA for the CDR3: TGCAGTGCTAGAGGGGAGGACAGTCCCTCCTACGAGCAGTACTTC. This encodes CSARGEDSPSYEQYF.

Only a few counts were recorded for this clonotype. The V and J genes are TRBV6-2 or TRBV6-3 and TRBJ2-1; D gene unclear. Germline V gives CDR1 MNHEY, CDR2 SVGEGT. The CDR3 runs to 12 residues. V lost 4 bases, J lost 9 bases, and 10 bases lay in between. CDR3 nucleotides: TGTGCCAGCAGTTTGAATAGTTTTGAGCAGTTCTTC. It translates to CASSLNSFEQFF.

This sequence joins TRBV27 and TRBJ2-7; 8 bases fit TRBD2. Unmatched junction bases numbered 4, after V lost 6 bases and J lost 0 bases. The CDR3 is 14 residues long. Looked up from germline, CDR1 is MNHEY and CDR2 is SMNVEV (reference sequence). CDR3 region: CASRPGLVSYEQYF. In nucleotides, the CDR3 is TGTGCCAGCAGGCCGGGACTAGTCTCCTACGAGCAGTACTTC.

CDR3 protein: CAIASGSSSYEQYF. CDR3 DNA: TGTGCCATCGCTAGCGGGAGCTCCTCCTACGAGCAGTACTTC. The chain links TRBV7-9 to TRBJ2-7, with 10 bases fitting TRBD2. CDR1 is SEHNR and CDR2 is FQNEAQ in the germline V gene (reference sequence). This CDR3 comprises 14 residues. Trimming cost V 10 bases and J 0 bases; bases outside gene matches: 6.

In this sample, this clonotype turned up many times. The chain employs TRBV5-5 and TRBJ2-7; 10 bases match TRBD2. The CDR3 has 18 residues. CDR1 is SGHKS and CDR2 is YYEKEE in the germline V gene (reference sequence). V was clipped by 0 bases and J by 3 bases; unmatched bases: 12. The DNA of the CDR3 is TGTGCCAGCAGCTTGGTATCCCCTAGCGGGAGACAACTCTACGAGCAGTACTTC. It codes for CASSLVSPSGRQLYEQYF. Full variable domain (missing parts from reference TRBV5-5 and TRBJ2-7): DAGVTQSPTHLIKTRGQQVTLRCSPISGHKSVSWYQQVLGQGPQFIFQYYEKEERGRGNFPDRFSARQFPNYSSELNVNALLLGDSALYLCASSLVSPSGRQLYEQYFGPGTRLTVT.

Turning to this clonotype: A much larger clone sits a single nucleotide away, making a read error possible. The chain employs TRBV7-2 and TRBJ1-1, with 8 positions matching TRBD1. This CDR3 is 14 amino acids long. Germline loops: CDR1 SGHTA, CDR2 FQGNSA. This CDR3 reads CASSLGQGSTKAFF. CDR3 DNA: TGTGCCAGCAGCCTCGGACAGGGAAGCACTAAAGCTTTCTTT.

The rearrangement uses TRBV6-1 and TRBJ1-5; TRBD1 is a possible D gene (5 bases). The CDR3 runs to 14 residues. Germline CDR1 reads MNHNS; CDR2 reads SASEGT. V was pared by 8 bases and J by 3 bases, with 14 bases between. CDR3 sequence (DNA): TGTGCCAGCTCCTTTGGAGGGGACAATCAGCCCCAGCATTTT. This sequence encodes CASSFGGDNQPQHF.

This chain connects TRBV28 to TRBJ2-5, with D hard to call. The CDR3 is 13 residues long. V lost 2 bases and J 4 bases, leaving 8 bases between the germline ends. Per germline, CDR1 MDHEN and CDR2 SYDVKM. Here the CDR3 reads CASSLSMGETQYF. Written as DNA, the CDR3 is TGTGCCAGCAGTTTAAGTATGGGAGAGACCCAGTACTTC.

This clonotype was found many times. The chain links TRBV20-1 to TRBJ2-1; D not certain. The CDR3 has 15 amino acids. Germline V gene lookup returns CDR1 DFQATT and CDR2 SNEGSKA (reference sequence). V dropped 0 bases and J dropped 0 bases, with 9 bases sitting between them. CDR3 sequence (DNA): TGCAGTGCTAGAGACTCATTCGGCTCCTACAATGAGCAGTTCTTC. This sequence encodes CSARDSFGSYNEQFF.

The sample holds one count of this clonotype. V and J are TRBV21-1 and TRBJ2-1; the table's D gene call, TRBD1, was not cross checked with the DNA. TRBV21-1 is a listed pseudogene. This CDR3 has 14 residues. CDR3 coding DNA: TGTGCCAGCTCGGAGGGGGGGGTGTACAATGAGCAGTTCTTC. Residues: CASSEGGVYNEQFF.

This clonotype was counted ten times or more. The gene calls are TRBV10-3 and TRBJ1-6; possibly TRBD1 for D (6 bases). Germline values: CDR1 ENHRY, CDR2 SYGVKD. CDR3 length equals 11 residues. Trimming shortened V by 5 bases and J by 15 bases, and 11 bases separated the two germline ends. CDR3 DNA: TGTGCCATCAGTTCGGACAGACGCCTCCACTTT. Protein product: CAISSDRRLHF.

The chain combines TRBV19 with TRBJ2-3; 7 bases are shared with TRBD1. Looked up from germline, CDR1 is LNHDA and CDR2 is SQIVND (reference sequence). The trim removed 3 bases at V and 6 bases at J, leaving 6 bases unmatched. This CDR3 spans 14 amino acids. As DNA, the CDR3 is TGTGCCAGTAGTATTTCCACAGGGGCGGATACGCAGTATTTT. It translates to CASSISTGADTQYF.

As concerns this clonotype: Given a much more abundant clone one base away, this may be a read error. This chain joins TRBV5-1 and TRBJ2-2; D ambiguous. This CDR3 is 13 amino acids long. Germline V gene data show CDR1 as SGHRS and CDR2 as YFSETQ. CDR3 coding DNA: TGCGCCAGCAGCGAGCTTAACACCCGGGAGCTGTTTTTT. It is translated as CASSELNTRELFF. The complete variable domain, with remaining parts taken from reference TRBV5-1 and TRBJ2-2, reads KAGVTQTPRYLIKTRGQQVTLSCSPISGHRSVSWYQQTPGQGLQFLFEYFSETQRNKGNFPGRFSGRQFSNSRSEMNVSTLELGDSALYLCASSELNTRELFFGEGSRLTVL.

Many counts were recorded for this clonotype. The V and J genes are TRBV28 and TRBJ2-7; 7 bases are a match to TRBD1. The CDR3 spans 14 residues. V lost 3 bases to trimming and J lost 7 bases; unmatched junction nucleotides: 9. Germline loops: CDR1 MDHEN, CDR2 SYDVKM. Written as DNA, the CDR3 is TGTGCCAGCAGTTTCTCCCCAGGGGGTCGGGAGCAGTACTTC. Protein product: CASSFSPGGREQYF.

This chain links TRBV6-1 with TRBJ2-7; 8 positions match TRBD1. With V trimmed by 6 bases and J by 3 bases, 16 bases remained unmatched. CDR3 length: 17 residues. Germline V gives CDR1 MNHNS, CDR2 SASEGT. The CDR3 spells CASRTDTTGGPSYEQYF. CDR3 bases: TGTGCCAGCAGAACCGATACCACAGGGGGTCCTAGCTACGAGCAGTACTTC.

CDR3 residues: CSARDLLAGNTGELFF. The CDR3 region has the DNA TGCAGTGCTAGAGATCTGCTAGCAGGGAACACCGGGGAGCTGTTTTTT. The rearrangement uses TRBV20-1 and TRBJ2-2; TRBD2 might be the D (5 bases). V was clipped by 0 bases and J by 1 base, with 12 bases between them. CDR3 length equals 16 residues. Germline CDR1 and CDR2: DFQATT and SNEGSKA (reference sequence).